Following are 7 T cell receptor beta chains from one sample sequenced in a study of lymphopenia after photon versus proton radiotherapy. Using immunoSEQ multiplex PCR, the repertoire was profiled, and TCRdb retains in-frame clones only, with some absent. There are tens of thousands of clones in the sample; roughly 84% occur only once, and roughly 3% lies in the top ten. The sample here was peripheral blood, taken from a patient treated with photon-based radiotherapy. These receptors all come from a middle-aged man with gastric cancer.

This clone was observed a handful of times. V and J are TRBV5-4 and TRBJ1-2, with TRBD1 matching 7 bases. Germline V gene data show CDR1 as SGHNT and CDR2 as YYREEE (reference sequence). V trimming: 5 bases; J trimming: 5 bases; junction bases outside the gene matches: 9. The CDR3 length is 14 residues. CDR3 nucleotide sequence: TGTGCCAGCAGGAACAGGGGCCGATCATATGGCTACACCTTC. Translated, it gives CASRNRGRSYGYTF.

This chain uses TRBV9 with TRBJ2-3; possibly TRBD1 or TRBD2 for D (6 bases each). CDR3 length: 15 amino acids. Germline V CDR1 and CDR2: SGDLS, YYNGEE. The V gene lost 0 bases and the J gene lost 3 bases, with 11 bases spanning the gap. The chain's CDR3 is CASSVGRGGTDTQYF. The CDR3, as DNA: TGTGCCAGCAGCGTAGGGAGAGGGGGGACAGATACGCAGTATTTT.

The chain combines TRBV9 with TRBJ2-3; the match to TRBD2 covers 8 bases. The CDR3 length is 17 residues. J gave up 3 bases and V 0 bases, and 9 bases lay outside the gene matches. Germline-derived CDR1 and CDR2 are SGDLS and YYNGEE. CDR3 amino acids: CASSVGNAGGWTDTQYF. In DNA form, the CDR3 reads TGTGCCAGCAGCGTAGGTAATGCGGGAGGCTGGACAGATACGCAGTATTTT.

CDR3 coding DNA: TGCGCCAGCAGGAGGGGACAGGGCGATCAGCCCCAGCATTTT. Translated, it gives CASRRGQGDQPQHF. J is TRBJ1-5 and V is TRBV10-1; 9 bases are shared with TRBD1. The CDR3 runs 14 residues. Germline trimming cut 6 bases from V and 5 bases from J; bases unmatched to any gene: 5. Germline V gives CDR1 WNHNN, CDR2 SYGVQD (reference sequence).

The V call is TRBV5-1, the J call TRBJ2-7, with D possibly being TRBD1 or TRBD2 (5 bases each). The CDR3 covers 15 residues. V lost 0 bases and J 2 bases, leaving 12 bases between the germline ends. The germline CDR1 and CDR2 sequences are SGHRS and YFSETQ. DNA for the CDR3: TGCGCCAGCAGCTTGGAAAGGGGACCTACCTACGAGCAGTACTTC. This sequence encodes CASSLERGPTYEQYF.

This rearrangement joins TRBV30 to TRBJ2-5; a possible D gene is TRBD2 (5 bases). Germline V lookup: CDR1 GTSNPN, CDR2 SVGIG (reference sequence). The CDR3 has 12 residues. V lost 5 bases, J lost 4 bases, and 11 bases lay in between. The CDR3 DNA reads TGTGCCTGGGGTAGCGCGGGAGAGACCCAGTACTTC. This sequence encodes CAWGSAGETQYF.

The chain has TRBV27 and TRBJ2-7; D may be TRBD2 (7 bases). The CDR3 spans 14 residues. V was cut by 6 bases and J by 5 bases, with 17 bases left in between. Germline-derived CDR1 and CDR2 are MNHEY and SMNVEV (reference sequence). In DNA form, the CDR3 reads TGTGCCAGCAGCCCTAGGGGGAGGGGTAACGAGCAGTACTTC. Its translation is CASSPRGRGNEQYF.